This TCR beta chain comes out of a study of cytomegalovirus exposure and HLA in healthy donors. Broader study findings: With later analysis, a missense DCLRE1C variant became linked to TCR beta V- and J-gene trimming.

The germline V gene encodes CDR1 GTSNPN and CDR2 SVGIG (reference sequence). The CDR3 contains 15 residues. After removal of 0 bases from V and 6 bases from J, the junction contained 8 bases not matched to a gene. PCR involved 60 Vbeta and 13 Jbeta primers. Profiled with immunoSEQ multiplex PCR; TCRdb holds only in-frame clones, not every one. The table lists approximately 220,000 clones, 82% of them singletons. Comment on this clone: Its antigen is not identified.

Sequencing was carried out using PBMCs. The source of this sequence is a man aged 35-49 years in good health and CMV-seropositive. J is TRBJ1-5 and V is TRBV30, with TRBD1 matching 7 bases. This CDR3 is CAWSVKAGGSQPQHF. The CDR3, as DNA: TGTGCCTGGAGTGTCAAGGCAGGGGGAAGTCAGCCCCAGCATTTT.